This TCR beta chain emerged from a study of neurological immune-mediated disorders. The study's findings and limits: HTLV-1-associated myelopathy had the most TCR clonal expansion, whereas multiple sclerosis had the least (lower than in healthy controls).

This clonotype showed up many times. The antigen is not known. Each CDR3 protein gets one entry after TCRdb re-called the 5' RACE reads with MiXCR. Of fewer than 55,000 distinct CDR3 sequences listed, more than 5% are singletons. CDR1 is SGHRS and CDR2 is YFSETQ in the germline V gene. The CDR3 contains 15 residues. V was trimmed by 0 bases and J by 2 bases, leaving 10 bases between them. Specimen: CD4+ T cells from blood. This receptor was obtained from a woman aged 40 to 50 in good health. V usage is TRBV5-1 and J usage is TRBJ2-3; D tentatively reads TRBD1 or TRBD2 (6 bases each). The CDR3 here is CASSLERGDTDTQYF. CDR3 sequence (DNA): TGCGCCAGCAGCTTGGAAAGGGGGGACACAGATACGCAGTATTTT.